The present T cell receptor beta chain was sequenced within a study of shared clonotypes between healthy human individuals. Study conclusions and caveats: Several donors showed sharing of around 5% of naive CD4 clonotypes. Clonotypes shared by all four sorted-subset donors had higher generation probabilities than non-shared clonotypes.

Naive CD8 cells, CD45RO-negative and positively selected for CCR7, excluded terminally differentiated effector memory CD45RA+ cells. TCRdb keeps only in-frame clones here, not all; method: immunoSEQ multiplex PCR. The table has about 590,000 clones, nearly 97% seen once; the top ten hold less than 0.13%. A remark on this clone: The antigen is not known.

Germline lookup yields CDR1 LNHNV and CDR2 YYDKDF (reference sequence). This CDR3 has 17 residues. Trimming cost V 0 bases and J 4 bases, with 16 bases left between them. The source is a woman aged 25 to 39 in good health. This chain links TRBV15 with TRBJ1-5, with D maybe TRBD1 (6 bases). The specimen sequenced was naive CD8+ T cells sorted from blood. The CDR3 spells CATSRDSTGRRNQPQHF. In nucleotides, the CDR3 is TGTGCCACCAGCAGAGACTCGACAGGAAGGCGGAATCAGCCCCAGCATTTT. The full variable domain, in which reference TRBV15 and TRBJ1-5 provide the parts outside the CDR3, is DAMVIQNPRYQVTQFGKPVTLSCSQTLNHNVMYWYQQKSSQAPKLLFHYYDKDFNNEADTPDNFQSRRPNTSFCFLDIRSPGLGDTAMYLCATSRDSTGRRNQPQHFGDGTRLSIL.